The rows below give T cell receptor beta chains drawn from one sample of a study of T cell responses to AZD1222 COVID-19 vaccine. Produced via immunoSEQ multiplex PCR; TCRdb's table is partial and in-frame only. The sample carries some 120,000 clones, 87% recorded once. Here the sequenced sample was peripheral blood, taken on day 0 of AZD1222 vaccination. These TCRs come from an adult in good health. Both conserved end residues are trimmed from each CDR3.

TRBJ2-7 TRBV10-3 AISETGPIEQY
TRBJ2-1 TRBV7-7 ASSYTGGAGDEQF
TRBJ1-1 TRBV9 ASSPPQGATEAF
TRBJ2-7 TRBV18 ASSPPGQGEQY
TRBJ1-1 TRBV29-1 SVEPAATGSTEAF
TRBJ2-7 TRBV5-6 ASSLDRGSSYEQY
TRBJ2-5 TRBV11-2 ASSLEEPESQETQY
TRBJ2-3 TRBV2 ASSYLVGTSGGGDTQY
TRBJ1-5 TRBV19 ASSPDRGNQPQH
TRBJ1-3 TRBV5-1 ASSSQSGGTTIY
TRBJ2-1 TRBV7-2 ASSPSGVSNEQF
TRBJ1-2 TRBV18 ASYRDRRDGYT
TRBJ1-5 TRBV28 ASSYTGSENQPQH
TRBJ2-7 TRBV12-5 ASGIGITGLEQY
TRBJ1-4 TRBV5-1 ASSGGQGLANEKLF
TRBJ1-4 TRBV28 ASRLGSGKEKLF
TRBJ1-2 TRBV7-9 ASSVSPDSAGT
TRBJ2-5 TRBV19 ASSATGAQETQY
TRBJ1-5 TRBV15 ATSMATGVDQPQH
TRBJ2-1 TRBV7-3 ASSFGLAGGSGEQF
TRBJ1-3 TRBV4-3 ASSQGIQSGGNTIY
TRBJ1-2 TRBV20-1 SASGRAPGGYGYT
TRBJ2-1 TRBV4-2 ASSQGSSSGGEGEQF
TRBJ1-4 TRBV5-4 ASSFSGEKLF
TRBJ1-5 TRBV6-1 ASSEINQPQH
TRBJ2-7 TRBV7-8 ASSLGGLAGGYEQY
TRBJ2-1 TRBV11-2 ASSLTSVNNEQF
TRBJ1-1 TRBV7-9 ASSLYKAGNTEAF
TRBJ1-5 TRBV2 ASSGQGLGNQPQH
TRBJ2-1 TRBV25-1 ASSEFEGPSSYNEQF
TRBJ2-1 TRBV18 ASSPPSGLAGGKAYNEQF
TRBJ1-2 TRBV12-3/TRBV12-4 ASSGGYGYT
TRBJ2-7 TRBV10-3 AISDPSGATLYEQY
TRBJ2-2 TRBV5-6 ASSFDRANTGELF
TRBJ2-5 TRBV7-8 ASSPGGLAGGGQETQY
TRBJ2-3 TRBV4-3 ASSQDRQSHTDTQY
TRBJ2-3 TRBV18 ASSPRVTDTQY